The 22 T cell receptor beta chains below come from one sample, sequenced in a study of T cells in localized non-small cell lung cancer. Profiling relied on immunoSEQ multiplex PCR, and the TCRdb table lists in-frame clones only, not all of them. The table has 45,000 to 60,000 clones, about 88% seen once. This sample comprised PBMCs, obtained before any cancer treatment. These receptors came from a man between 40 and 70 years old with stage II lung adenocarcinoma.

The chain links TRBV6-1 to TRBJ1-2; 8 bases match TRBD1. Looked up from germline, CDR1 is MNHNS and CDR2 is SASEGT. J was trimmed by 7 bases and V by 6 bases; bases with no gene match: 4. CDR3 length: 12 amino acids. CDR3 in DNA: TGTGCCAGCAGCGCCACAGGGGGTGGCTACACCTTC. Its translation is CASSATGGGYTF.

V is TRBV11-3 and J is TRBJ2-7; the match to TRBD2 covers 8 bases. J gave up 5 bases and V 5 bases, and 14 bases lay outside the gene matches. Germline CDR1 SGHNT, CDR2 YENEEA. CDR3 length: 16 amino acids. CDR3 region: CASSPGRGAMVNEQYF. The CDR3 DNA is TGTGCCAGCAGCCCCGGGAGGGGGGCAATGGTAAACGAGCAGTACTTC. The full variable domain, its missing parts supplied by reference TRBV11-3 and TRBJ2-7, is EAGVVQSPRYKIIEKKQPVAFWCNPISGHNTLYWYLQNLGQGPELLIRYENEEAVDDSQLPKDRFSAERLKGVDSTLKIQPAELGDSAVYLCASSPGRGAMVNEQYFGPGTRLTVT.

The chain links TRBV7-3 to TRBJ1-1; possible D gene TRBD1, 6 bases. CDR1 SGHTA and CDR2 FQGTGA come from the germline V gene. This CDR3 spans 13 amino acids. Trimming stripped 1 base from V and 4 bases from J, with 7 bases between. This CDR3 reads CASSLIQGTEAFF. DNA of the CDR3: TGTGCCAGCAGCTTAATACAGGGCACTGAAGCTTTCTTT.

V and J are TRBV4-1 and TRBJ2-2; D unresolved. Germline CDR1 MGHRA, CDR2 YSYEKL. Trimming stripped 1 base from V and 5 bases from J, with 11 bases between. This CDR3 is built from 15 residues. The CDR3 reads CASSQGEGLTGELFF. The CDR3 DNA follows: TGCGCCAGCAGCCAAGGGGAAGGGCTGACCGGGGAGCTGTTTTTT.

The chain carries TRBV7-8 and TRBJ1-1, with 7 nucleotides matching TRBD1. The CDR3 spans 16 residues. Germline-derived CDR1 and CDR2 are SGHVS and FQNEAQ. V trimming: 1 base; J trimming: 3 bases; junction bases outside the gene matches: 8. CDR3 sequence reads: CASSLVVGGVDTEAFF. As DNA, the CDR3 is TGTGCCAGCAGCTTAGTTGTAGGGGGCGTCGACACTGAAGCTTTCTTT.

The gene calls are TRBV6-5 and TRBJ1-2; 8 bases are shared with TRBD1. Germline V gene lookup returns CDR1 MNHEY and CDR2 SVGAGI. CDR3 size: 14 residues. Trimming removed 4 bases from V and 4 bases from J; junction bases left unmatched: 5. CDR3 loop: CASSSPGQVYGYTF. The CDR3, as DNA: TGTGCCAGCAGTTCCCCGGGACAGGTCTATGGCTACACCTTC.

This rearrangement joins TRBV11-1 to TRBJ2-7, with D perhaps assigned TRBD1 or TRBD2 (5 bases each). The germline V and J ends were trimmed by 5 bases and 6 bases, with 14 bases remaining between them. Germline assignment: CDR1 SGHAT and CDR2 FQDESV (reference sequence). There are 13 residues in the CDR3. The CDR3 here is CASSPGPGSEQYV. CDR3 nucleotides: TGTGCCAGCAGCCCGGGACCAGGGAGCGAGCAGTACGTC.

The chain has TRBV7-2 and TRBJ2-7; 11 bases fit TRBD2. The V gene end was trimmed by 0 bases and the J gene end by 4 bases; junction bases not matched to a gene: 8. This CDR3 has 17 amino acids. From germline, CDR1 is SGHTA and CDR2 FQGNSA. The CDR3: CASSLASGGALPYEQYV. Here the CDR3 DNA reads TGTGCCAGCAGCTTAGCTAGCGGGGGGGCCTTACCTTACGAGCAGTACGTC.

The chain has TRBV6-1 and TRBJ1-6, with D uncertain. CDR1 is MNHNS and CDR2 is SASEGT in the germline V gene. V dropped 2 bases and J dropped 10 bases, with 12 bases sitting between them. The CDR3 extends over 14 amino acids. The CDR3 region is CASSETIRRSPLHF. The DNA for the CDR3 is TGTGCCAGCAGTGAAACGATACGGCGCTCACCCCTCCACTTT.

The chain has TRBV5-6 and TRBJ2-7; D is uncertain. CDR1 and CDR2 from the germline V gene are SGHDT and YYEEEE. The germline V and J ends were trimmed by 5 bases and 2 bases, with 20 bases remaining between them. The CDR3 sequence is 16 residues long. The CDR3 DNA follows: TGTGCCAGCAGAATGTGGGGTATAAGGTGGCCCTACGAGCAGTACTTC. Protein: CASRMWGIRWPYEQYF.

The CDR3: CASSIGGTGTEQYF. For the CDR3, the DNA is TGTGCCAGTAGTATCGGGGGGACAGGGACCGAGCAGTACTTC. V and J are TRBV19 and TRBJ2-7; TRBD1 matches at 9 bases. V was clipped by 3 bases and J by 6 bases; unmatched bases: 6. The CDR3 totals 14 residues. CDR1 and CDR2 from the germline V gene are LNHDA and SQIVND (reference sequence).

The V and J genes are TRBV6-4 and TRBJ2-3; D remains ambiguous. The germline V gene has CDR1 MRHNA and CDR2 SNTAGT. There are 14 residues in the CDR3. Trimming took 4 bases from V and 1 from J, leaving 9 bases between them. The CDR3 nucleotides read TGTGCCAGCAGTGCTGGCAGAGGCACAGATACGCAGTATTTT. Its translation is CASSAGRGTDTQYF.

The rearrangement uses TRBV4-2 and TRBJ1-2; the match to TRBD1 covers 8 bases. The germline V gene has CDR1 LGHNA and CDR2 YNFKEQ. CDR3 length: 18 amino acids. V dropped 0 bases and J dropped 2; count of bases not matched to a gene: 11. This CDR3 reads CASSQEWTGRALNYGYTF. Written as DNA, the CDR3 is TGTGCCAGCAGCCAAGAGTGGACAGGGAGAGCATTGAACTATGGCTACACCTTC.

This chain joins TRBV29-1 and TRBJ2-2; D perhaps matches TRBD1 (6 bases). The CDR3 is 14 residues long. Trimming took off 4 bases at V and 5 bases at J, with 14 bases between the two ends. Germline V gene data show CDR1 as SQVTM and CDR2 as ANQGSEA. CDR3 coding DNA: TGCAGCGTTGCGGCCAGGGGTCGTACCGGGGAGCTGTTTTTT. Translating it yields CSVAARGRTGELFF.

This clone was counted once. The CDR3 DNA sequence: TGTGCCAGCAGCCCTTATACAGGGAACGTTAAGGTGGACACCATATATTTT. It is translated as CASSPYTGNVKVDTIYF. The rearrangement uses TRBV7-9 and TRBJ1-3, with a possible D match to TRBD1 (6 bases). Germline assignment: CDR1 SEHNR and CDR2 FQNEAQ (reference sequence). Trimming stripped 5 bases from V and 8 bases from J, with 25 bases between. This CDR3 contains 17 residues.

CDR3 in amino acids: CASSQTAGGYTF. In nucleotides, the CDR3 is TGTGCCAGCAGCCAAACCGCAGGGGGCTACACCTTC. This chain links TRBV6-6 with TRBJ1-2, with D possibly matching TRBD1 (5 bases). The CDR3 totals 12 residues. Germline loops: CDR1 MNHNY, CDR2 SVGAGI (reference sequence). The V end lost 6 bases, the J end lost 8 bases, and 13 bases lay between the germline ends.

The J gene is TRBJ2-2, the V gene TRBV6-5; D tentatively reads TRBD1 or TRBD2 (5 bases each). Germline V CDR1 and CDR2: MNHEY, SVGAGI. CDR3 size: 14 residues. Deletions cut 6 bases from V and 6 bases from J, with 14 bases between. CDR3 DNA: TGTGCCAGCAGGCCCGGGGCCGGCGCCGGGGAGCTGTTTTTT. Encoded protein: CASRPGAGAGELFF.

The genes are TRBV1 and TRBJ2-3; the table's D call, TRBD2, has no DNA check behind it. TRBV1 counts as a pseudogene. This CDR3 has 18 amino acids. The CDR3 DNA sequence: TGCACCAGCAGCCAACGCCCCGTCCGCGGGGGGTATACAGATACGCAGTATTTT. It is translated as CTSSQRPVRGGYTDTQYF.

V usage is TRBV5-1 and J usage is TRBJ1-6; 9 positions match TRBD1. The CDR3 is 17 amino acids. V dropped 5 bases and J dropped 10; count of bases not matched to a gene: 16. The germline gives CDR1 SGHRS, CDR2 YFSETQ. CDR3 DNA: TGCGCCAGCAGAGCCGGGACAGGGTTTAATCGGAACTCACCCCTCCACTTT. Protein sequence: CASRAGTGFNRNSPLHF.

The J gene is TRBJ1-1, the V gene TRBV7-2; D not certain. V was pared by 2 bases and J by 8 bases, with 15 bases between. Germline V CDR1 and CDR2: SGHTA, FQGNSA. This CDR3 has 14 amino acids. The CDR3 sequence: CASSLPDLRREAFF. The CDR3, as DNA: TGTGCCAGCAGCTTACCCGATCTACGGAGGGAAGCTTTCTTT.

The chain recombines TRBV10-2 with TRBJ2-5; unclear D gene. This CDR3 is 16 amino acids long. Germline CDR1 is WSHSY and CDR2 is SAAADI. Trimming shortened V by 0 bases and J by 2 bases, and 13 bases separated the two germline ends. The CDR3 DNA follows: TGCGCCAGCAGTGAGTCCCACTTTATGGGGCAAGAGACCCAGTACTTC. This gives the protein CASSESHFMGQETQYF.

The V call is TRBV5-1, the J call TRBJ2-7; 8 bases are a match to TRBD1. The germline V gene encodes CDR1 SGHRS and CDR2 YFSETQ. The CDR3 spans 15 residues. V shed 2 bases and J 4 bases; nucleotides not matched to a gene: 8. The CDR3 DNA sequence: TGCGCCAGCAGCTTAGGGACAGGACCTGATTACGAGCAGTACTTC. Protein: CASSLGTGPDYEQYF.